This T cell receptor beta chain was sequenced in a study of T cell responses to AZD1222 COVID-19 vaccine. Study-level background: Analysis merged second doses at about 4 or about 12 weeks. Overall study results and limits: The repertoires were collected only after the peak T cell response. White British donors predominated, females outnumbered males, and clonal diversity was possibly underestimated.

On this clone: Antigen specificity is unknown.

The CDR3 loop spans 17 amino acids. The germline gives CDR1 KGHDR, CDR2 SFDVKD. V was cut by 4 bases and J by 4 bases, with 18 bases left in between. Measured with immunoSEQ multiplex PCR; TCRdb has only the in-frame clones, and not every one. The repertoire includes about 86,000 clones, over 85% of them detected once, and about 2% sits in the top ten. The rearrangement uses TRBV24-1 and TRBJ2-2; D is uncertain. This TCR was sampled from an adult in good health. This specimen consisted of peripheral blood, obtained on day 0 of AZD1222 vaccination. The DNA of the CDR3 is TGTGCCACCAGTGAGCAAATAGTAATGATGTTCACCGGGGAGCTGTTTTTT. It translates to CATSEQIVMMFTGELFF.